This TCR beta chain was documented in a study of CD8+ T cells in alopecia areata. Overall study: Administration of oral tofacitinib to treated patients was at 5 to 10 mg twice daily.

Study-wide results and caveats: For lesional scalp, especially alopecia totalis/universalis, clonality was higher than in normal scalp. Possibly as an HLA-related effect, TCR sharing across patients appeared less clear than in mice.

Extraction and reverse transcription of RNA yielded cDNA as the sequencing template. The protocol was immunoSEQ multiplex PCR, while the TCRdb copy is restricted to in-frame clones and leaves out a portion. The sample has around 50,000 clones, 95% to 97% seen once. It was from alopecia areata patients that lesional scalp punch biopsies and peripheral blood were collected. This clone was detected only once. Its target is not known. Per the germline V gene, CDR1 is SEHNR and CDR2 is FQNEAQ (reference sequence). After removal of 4 bases from V and 4 bases from J, the junction contained 10 bases not matched to a gene. The CDR3 covers 16 residues.

The chain joins TRBV7-9 to TRBJ2-5; 9 bases are a match to TRBD2. Material: CD8+ T cells sorted from blood, obtained at week 0. The sequence was collected from a human donor with alopecia areata. This CDR3 is CASSSPRGGGAETQYF. The CDR3 DNA sequence: TGTGCCAGCAGCTCACCTCGAGGCGGGGGGGCAGAGACCCAGTACTTC.